One and the same sample provided the 21 T cell receptor beta chains below, sequenced in a study of OX40 agonist ivuxolimab in advanced cancers. The repertoire was sequenced with immunoSEQ multiplex PCR; TCRdb's copy has only in-frame clones and lacks some. The sample lists more than 80,000 clones, roughly 91% occurring once. This material consisted of CD4+ or CD8+ T cells sorted from blood, taken in a trial of the OX40 agonist ivuxolimab. Receptors were obtained from an adult with an advanced solid tumor such as melanoma, head and neck, liver or kidney cancer.

V and J are TRBV27 and TRBJ2-1, with 8 bases matching TRBD1. This CDR3 region has 16 residues. Germline CDR1 is MNHEY and CDR2 is SMNVEV (reference sequence). Trimming removed 6 bases from V and 0 bases from J; junction bases left unmatched: 7. CDR3 in DNA: TGTGCCAGCAGACGACAGGGGACAAGCTCCTACAATGAGCAGTTCTTC. Protein: CASRRQGTSSYNEQFF.

The chain employs TRBV6-1 and TRBJ1-3, with TRBD1 as a possible D gene (5 bases). Trimming shortened V by 5 bases and J by 4 bases, and 12 bases separated the two germline ends. Germline CDR1 reads MNHNS; CDR2 reads SASEGT. This CDR3 region has 14 residues. CDR3 region: CASSLQVSGNTIYF. The CDR3 nucleotides read TGTGCCAGCAGTCTACAGGTCTCGGGAAACACCATATATTTT.

The chain carries TRBV18 and TRBJ2-1, with 11 bases aligning to TRBD2. The CDR3 runs 16 residues. Germline V gene data show CDR1 as KGHSH and CDR2 as LQKENI. The V gene end was trimmed by 6 bases and the J gene end by 2 bases; junction bases not matched to a gene: 6. The CDR3 is CASSQRLAGTYNEQFF. CDR3 bases: TGTGCCAGCTCTCAGCGACTAGCGGGAACCTACAATGAGCAGTTCTTC.

In DNA, the CDR3 is TGTGCCAGCAGCCCAGGACAGGGGAGCTCTGGAAACACCATATATTTT. Its translation: CASSPGQGSSGNTIYF. The chain recombines TRBV9 with TRBJ1-3; 9 bases fit TRBD1. CDR1 and CDR2 from the germline V gene are SGDLS and YYNGEE. The CDR3 sequence is 16 residues long. The ends lost 4 bases at V and 0 bases at J; junction bases unmatched: 5.

V is TRBV7-9 and J is TRBJ2-7; TRBD2 agrees at 9 bases. Germline V gene lookup returns CDR1 SEHNR and CDR2 FQNEAQ (reference sequence). V lost 3 bases to trimming and J lost 4 bases; unmatched junction nucleotides: 16. The CDR3 is 18 residues long. The DNA for the CDR3 is TGTGCCAGCAGCTTGCGGGGGTTAGCGGGAGTGAATGTTTACGAGCAGTACTTC. Encoded protein: CASSLRGLAGVNVYEQYF.

The chain joins TRBV7-9 to TRBJ2-2; D perhaps matches TRBD1 (6 bases). V shed 2 bases and J shed 0 bases, with 10 bases lying between them. The CDR3 is 16 residues long. Per germline, CDR1 SEHNR and CDR2 FQNEAQ (reference sequence). The CDR3 nucleotides read TGTGCCAGCAGCTTAACAAGGGGGACGAACACCGGGGAGCTGTTTTTT. Its translation is CASSLTRGTNTGELFF.

The chain combines TRBV4-1 with TRBJ2-1; D could derive from TRBD1 or TRBD2 (6 bases each). Trimming cost V 1 base and J 8 bases, with 21 bases left between them. The CDR3 is 17 residues long. Germline-derived CDR1 and CDR2 are MGHRA and YSYEKL. CDR3 protein: CASSQGPARGVLDEQFF. CDR3 coding DNA: TGCGCCAGCAGCCAAGGCCCTGCTAGGGGGGTCTTGGATGAGCAGTTCTTC.

The rearrangement links TRBV6-5 to TRBJ2-7; unclear D gene. Germline V gene lookup returns CDR1 MNHEY and CDR2 SVGAGI. The CDR3 sequence is 14 residues long. V lost 0 bases and J 0 bases, leaving 6 bases between the germline ends. CDR3 region: CASSYSGNSYEQYF. CDR3 bases: TGTGCCAGCAGTTACTCGGGGAACTCCTACGAGCAGTACTTC.

The chain links TRBV7-9 to TRBJ2-1, with D perhaps given as TRBD1 or TRBD2 (5 bases each). CDR1 and CDR2 from the germline V gene are SEHNR and FQNEAQ (reference sequence). The CDR3 extends over 17 amino acids. V was trimmed by 4 bases and J by 9 bases, leaving 25 bases between them. CDR3 residues: CASSSLGVEDSAVEQFF. DNA for the CDR3: TGTGCCAGCAGCTCCTTGGGGGTGGAGGACTCGGCTGTTGAGCAGTTCTTC.

The V call is TRBV2, the J call TRBJ2-3; 9 positions match TRBD1. The J segment lost 3 bases and the V segment lost 5 bases, leaving 6 bases of the junction unmatched. Germline V gene sequence: CDR1 SNHLY, CDR2 FYNNEI. The CDR3 has 15 amino acids. The CDR3 sequence is CASSPGTGITDTQYF. CDR3 in DNA: TGTGCCAGCAGTCCCGGGACAGGGATTACAGATACGCAGTATTTT.

V usage is TRBV4-1 and J usage is TRBJ2-7; 12 nucleotides agree with TRBD2. The length of the CDR3 is 16 residues. Germline CDR1 MGHRA, CDR2 YSYEKL. J gave up 2 bases and V 4 bases, and 6 bases lay outside the gene matches. In nucleotides, the CDR3 is TGCGCCAGCAGCCTCGGGACTAGCGGGTCCCCCTACGAGCAGTACTTC. It is translated as CASSLGTSGSPYEQYF.

The CDR3 region is CATSRVGLGNEKLFF. The CDR3, as DNA: TGTGCCACCAGCAGAGTGGGTCTGGGGAATGAAAAACTGTTTTTT. This chain uses TRBV15 with TRBJ1-4; D not resolved. Trimming shortened V by 1 base and J by 5 bases, and 11 bases separated the two germline ends. The CDR3 covers 15 residues. Germline CDR1 LNHNV, CDR2 YYDKDF (reference sequence).

V and J are TRBV7-2 and TRBJ2-3; 10 bases line up with TRBD2. V lost 2 bases, J lost 6 bases, and 8 bases stayed unmatched. Germline V CDR1 and CDR2: SGHTA, FQGNSA. The CDR3 totals 16 residues. The CDR3 protein is CASSLSPSGSGDTQYF. CDR3 DNA sequence: TGTGCCAGCAGCTTATCTCCTAGCGGGAGCGGGGATACGCAGTATTTT.

As regards this clone: Germline and junction disagree at one end, which may indicate a read error. The chain combines TRBV7-2 with TRBJ2-3; 7 bases line up with TRBD2. Looked up from germline, CDR1 is SGHTA and CDR2 is FQGNSA. CDR3 length: 15 residues. The CDR3 protein is CASSQDSSGRDTQYF. CDR3 bases: TGCGCCAGCAGCCAAGATTCTAGCGGAAGAGATACGCAGTATTTT.

This chain connects TRBV2 to TRBJ2-7, with TRBD2 identical over 7 bases. Trimming removed 6 bases from V and 4 bases from J; junction bases left unmatched: 0. Per germline, CDR1 SNHLY and CDR2 FYNNEI. This CDR3 is built from 11 residues. The CDR3 DNA reads as TGTGCCAGCAGGGGGGGGTACGAGCAGTACTTC. This sequence encodes CASRGGYEQYF.

The CDR3 nucleotides read TGTGCCAGCAGCTTGGCGGCGGAGGTGTATGGCTACACCTTC. Amino acids: CASSLAAEVYGYTF. The chain links TRBV5-6 to TRBJ1-2; D is ambiguous. V gave up 0 bases and J gave up 5 bases, with 11 bases separating them. This CDR3 has 14 residues. Germline loops: CDR1 SGHDT, CDR2 YYEEEE.

The table lists this clone with a few counts. The V and J genes are TRBV30 and TRBJ1-5; D is unresolved. The length of the CDR3 is 13 residues. Germline V gives CDR1 GTSNPN, CDR2 SVGIG (reference sequence). V lost 0 bases, J lost 2 bases, and 5 bases lay in between. DNA for the CDR3: TGTGCCTGGAGTGTAGATGGCAATCAGCCCCAGCATTTT. Translating gives CAWSVDGNQPQHF.

This chain connects TRBV19 to TRBJ2-4; 7 bases are shared with TRBD1. V shed 3 bases, J shed 0 bases, and the junction held 8 bases outside the gene matches. The CDR3 spans 17 residues. From germline, CDR1 is LNHDA and CDR2 SQIVND (reference sequence). The chain's CDR3 is CASSIRMGQLAKNIQYF. The DNA of the CDR3 is TGTGCCAGTAGTATTAGAATGGGACAGCTAGCCAAAAACATTCAGTACTTC. Using reference TRBV19 and TRBJ2-4 for the parts outside the CDR3, the full variable domain is DGGITQSPKYLFRKEGQNVTLSCEQNLNHDAMYWYRQDPGQGLRLIYYSQIVNDFQKGDIAEGYSVSREKKESFPLTVTSAQKNPTAFYLCASSIRMGQLAKNIQYFGAGTRLSVL.

This chain joins TRBV15 and TRBJ2-7; D not certain. Per the germline V gene, CDR1 is LNHNV and CDR2 is YYDKDF (reference sequence). Trimming pared 0 bases from V and 4 bases from J, leaving 7 bases between. There are 13 residues in the CDR3. In nucleotides, the CDR3 is TGTGCCACCAGCAGAGATCTCTTGTACGAGCAGTACTTC. This gives the protein CATSRDLLYEQYF.

J is TRBJ2-7 and V is TRBV30, with D uncertain. The CDR3 runs to 12 residues. Germline V lookup: CDR1 GTSNPN, CDR2 SVGIG (reference sequence). V lost 2 bases and J 6 bases, leaving 11 bases between the germline ends. The CDR3 region has the DNA TGTGCCTGGAGTACTCTACATGGCGAGCAGTACTTC. Protein product: CAWSTLHGEQYF. The entire variable domain, with the rest obtained from reference TRBV30 and TRBJ2-7, is as follows: SQTIHQWPATLVQPVGSPLSLECTVEGTSNPNLYWYRQAAGRGLQLLFYSVGIGQISSEVPQNLSASRPQDRQFILSSKKLLLSDSGFYLCAWSTLHGEQYFGPGTRLTVT.

The chain links TRBV5-8 to TRBJ2-2; D not certain. V was clipped by 3 bases and J by 6 bases, with 21 bases between them. This CDR3 is built from 17 residues. CDR1 is SGHTS and CDR2 is YDEGEE in the germline V gene. The CDR3 DNA follows: TGTGCCAGCAGCTCTCCTGGCAAAAGGGTATCCGCCGGGGAGCTGTTTTTT. Translated, it gives CASSSPGKRVSAGELFF.